The 16 T cell receptor beta chains reported below all come from one sample, sequenced in a study of CD8 T cells in Susac syndrome. An amount of RNA that ranged from about 0.45 to 1 ug was reverse transcribed with random hexamers. TCRdb processed the immunoSEQ multiplex PCR reads anew with MiXCR; each CDR3 protein has one entry. The profile shows some 150,000 distinct CDR3 sequences, 94% of them singletons. The sample consisted of CD4+ T cells from PBMCs. These TCRs come from a human donor in good health.

This chain links TRBV3-1 with TRBJ2-2, with D possibly being TRBD2 (5 bases). This CDR3 spans 14 amino acids. The germline CDR1 and CDR2 sequences are LGHDT and YNNKEL (reference sequence). The V and J ends lost 1 base and 4 bases respectively, with 7 bases between them. In DNA form, the CDR3 reads TGTGCCAGCAGCCAAGGAGGGTCCACCGGGGAGCTGTTTTTT. Amino acids: CASSQGGSTGELFF.

The genes are TRBV21-1 and TRBJ1-2; the table's D gene call, TRBD1, was not cross checked with the DNA. TRBV21-1 is reported as a pseudogene. The CDR3 length is 15 residues. The CDR3 DNA sequence: TGTGCCAGCAGCAAAGTTCCCCAGGGGGCTAAGGGCTACACCTTC. The encoded protein is CASSKVPQGAKGYTF.

The chain employs TRBV5-4 and TRBJ2-2; 15 positions agree with TRBD2. This CDR3 has 16 amino acids. The germline V gene has CDR1 SGHNT and CDR2 YYREEE (reference sequence). J lost 5 bases, V lost 5 bases, and 4 bases had no gene match. CDR3 region: CASSTGTSGRTGELFF. In DNA form, the CDR3 reads TGTGCCAGCAGTACCGGGACTAGCGGGAGGACCGGGGAGCTGTTTTTT.

This chain connects TRBV3-1 to TRBJ2-3; weak D call: TRBD2 (6 bases). There are 15 residues in the CDR3. Germline CDR1 and CDR2: LGHDT and YNNKEL (reference sequence). V was shortened by 0 bases and J by 0 bases, with 7 bases between the two germline ends. CDR3 DNA: TGTGCCAGCAGCCAAGACAGCGGGAGCACAGATACGCAGTATTTT. This encodes CASSQDSGSTDTQYF.

The gene calls are TRBV14 and TRBJ2-5, with D maybe TRBD1 (5 bases). The CDR3 spans 15 residues. Per the germline V gene, CDR1 is SGHDN and CDR2 is FVKESK. Trimming shortened V by 1 base and J by 7 bases, and 16 bases separated the two germline ends. CDR3 residues: CASSQVVGPRVTQYF. The CDR3 DNA sequence: TGTGCCAGCAGCCAAGTGGTGGGGCCCAGGGTGACCCAGTACTTC. The variable domain in full, with the rest retrieved from reference TRBV14 and TRBJ2-5, is EAGVTQFPSHSVIEKGQTVTLRCDPISGHDNLYWYRRVMGKEIKFLLHFVKESKQDESGMPNNRFLAERTGGTYSTLKVQPAELEDSGVYFCASSQVVGPRVTQYFGPGTRLLVL.

The chain joins TRBV7-9 to TRBJ2-5; D ambiguous. The CDR3 totals 15 residues. Germline values: CDR1 SEHNR, CDR2 FQNEAQ (reference sequence). Trimming shortened V by 5 bases and J by 5 bases, and 18 bases separated the two germline ends. CDR3 bases: TGTGCCAGCAGCCCTAATCGGTTGACAAGCGAGACCCAGTACTTC. This codes for CASSPNRLTSETQYF.

V gene TRBV30 combines with J gene TRBJ2-6, with D possibly called TRBD1 or TRBD2 (5 bases each). From germline, CDR1 is GTSNPN and CDR2 SVGIG (reference sequence). The CDR3 length is 14 residues. With 4 bases removed from V and 2 bases from J, the gap between germline ends came to 9 bases. The CDR3 DNA reads as TGTGCCTGGACCAGGGACCCTGGGGCCAACGTCCTGACTTTC. Translated: CAWTRDPGANVLTF.

The genes are TRBV5-1 and TRBJ1-1, with unresolved D. The V gene's germline CDR1 is SGHRS and CDR2 YFSETQ. CDR3 length: 15 residues. V lost 0 bases and J 4 bases, leaving 13 bases between the germline ends. CDR3 nucleotides: TGCGCCAGCAGCTTGGCCCCCGCACGGGGCACTGAAGCTTTCTTT. This translates into CASSLAPARGTEAFF.

This clonotype came up once. The V gene is TRBV7-2, the J gene TRBJ2-7, with unresolved D. CDR1 is SGHTA, CDR2 FQGNSA, per germline. There are 15 residues in the CDR3. V was trimmed by 3 bases and J by 3 bases, leaving 15 bases between them. CDR3 DNA sequence: TGTGCCAGCAGCTTCATAACGGGCCCCAACTACGAGCAGTACTTC. Translation: CASSFITGPNYEQYF.

This sequence joins TRBV7-2 and TRBJ2-1; 8 bases are shared with TRBD1. Trimming at V came to 6 bases and at J to 6 bases, leaving 4 bases not matched to a gene. CDR3 length: 13 residues. Looked up from germline, CDR1 is SGHTA and CDR2 is FQGNSA. The DNA for the CDR3 is TGTGCCAGCAGGAAGACAGGGGCCAATGAGCAGTTCTTC. It encodes CASRKTGANEQFF.

The genes are TRBV18 and TRBJ2-5, with D maybe TRBD2 (5 bases). Trimming took 2 bases from V and 5 from J, leaving 18 bases between them. Germline CDR1 KGHSH, CDR2 LQKENI. The CDR3 loop spans 16 amino acids. Here the CDR3 reads CASSPDREVSLETQYF. DNA for the CDR3: TGTGCCAGCTCACCAGACCGGGAAGTGAGTTTGGAGACCCAGTACTTC. Full variable domain (remainder filled in from reference TRBV18 and TRBJ2-5): NAGVMQNPRHLVRRRGQEARLRCSPMKGHSHVYWYRQLPEEGLKFMVYLQKENIIDESGMPKERFSAEFPKEGPSILRIQQVVRGDSAAYFCASSPDREVSLETQYFGPGTRLLVL.

The chain is built from TRBV7-2 and TRBJ2-1, with 13 bases matching TRBD2. The germline V gene has CDR1 SGHTA and CDR2 FQGNSA. The CDR3 runs 16 residues. J lost 6 bases, V lost 1 base, and 3 bases had no gene match. The CDR3 here is CASSLELAGGGNEQFF. The CDR3, as DNA: TGTGCCAGCAGCTTAGAACTAGCGGGAGGGGGCAATGAGCAGTTCTTC.

The rearrangement links TRBV3-1 to TRBJ1-1; D gene ambiguous. The CDR3 extends over 12 amino acids. Germline V CDR1 and CDR2: LGHDT, YNNKEL (reference sequence). V lost 1 base and J lost 3, with 3 bases in between. The chain's CDR3 is CASSQVDTEAFF. CDR3 coding DNA: TGTGCCAGCAGCCAAGTGGACACTGAAGCTTTCTTT. Using reference TRBV3-1 and TRBJ1-1 for the parts outside the CDR3, the full variable domain is DTAVSQTPKYLVTQMGNDKSIKCEQNLGHDTMYWYKQDSKKFLKIMFSYNNKELIINETVPNRFSPKSPDKAHLNLHINSLELGDSAVYFCASSQVDTEAFFGQGTRLTVV.

V and J are TRBV9 and TRBJ2-3; 16 bases fit TRBD2. Trimming removed 4 bases from V and 1 base from J; junction bases left unmatched: 6. The germline gives CDR1 SGDLS, CDR2 YYNGEE. This CDR3 is 18 amino acids long. CDR3: CASSLGLAGGPRTDTQYF. As DNA, the CDR3 is TGTGCCAGCAGCTTGGGACTAGCGGGAGGGCCTCGCACAGATACGCAGTATTTT.

This clonotype showed up just once. The chain links TRBV9 to TRBJ1-2, with a tentative D call TRBD1 (5 bases). The V end was cut by 0 bases, the J end by 5 bases, with 11 bases between. Germline V gene sequence: CDR1 SGDLS, CDR2 YYNGEE. CDR3 size: 14 residues. The CDR3 sequence is CASSVGGIGYGYTF. The CDR3 DNA follows: TGTGCCAGCAGCGTAGGGGGGATTGGGTATGGCTACACCTTC.

The V gene is TRBV20-1, the J gene TRBJ1-1; D gene uncertain. CDR1 DFQATT and CDR2 SNEGSKA come from the germline V gene (reference sequence). Trimming removed 5 bases from V and 3 bases from J, with 7 bases in between. CDR3 length equals 11 residues. The CDR3 here is CSARQDTEAFF. For the CDR3, the DNA is TGCAGTGCTCGTCAGGACACTGAAGCTTTCTTT.